This T cell receptor (beta chain) was observed in a study of T cell responses to AZD1222 COVID-19 vaccine. The CDR3 has 14 residues. V was shortened by 0 bases and J by 6 bases, with 10 bases between the two germline ends. Germline CDR1 reads SGHKS; CDR2 reads YYEKEE (reference sequence). The assay was immunoSEQ multiplex PCR, and TCRdb's table has in-frame clones only and misses some. The sample has approximately 99,000 clones, roughly 86% seen once. Sequencing used peripheral blood, obtained on day 0 of AZD1222 vaccination. The TCR originated in an adult in good health. V and J are TRBV5-5 and TRBJ1-5; D call uncertain. CDR3 region: CASSLAWVGQPQHF. The CDR3 bases are TGTGCCAGCAGCTTGGCGTGGGTCGGTCAGCCCCAGCATTTT. Full variable domain (missing parts from reference TRBV5-5 and TRBJ1-5): DAGVTQSPTHLIKTRGQQVTLRCSPISGHKSVSWYQQVLGQGPQFIFQYYEKEERGRGNFPDRFSARQFPNYSSELNVNALLLGDSALYLCASSLAWVGQPQHFGDGTRLSIL.